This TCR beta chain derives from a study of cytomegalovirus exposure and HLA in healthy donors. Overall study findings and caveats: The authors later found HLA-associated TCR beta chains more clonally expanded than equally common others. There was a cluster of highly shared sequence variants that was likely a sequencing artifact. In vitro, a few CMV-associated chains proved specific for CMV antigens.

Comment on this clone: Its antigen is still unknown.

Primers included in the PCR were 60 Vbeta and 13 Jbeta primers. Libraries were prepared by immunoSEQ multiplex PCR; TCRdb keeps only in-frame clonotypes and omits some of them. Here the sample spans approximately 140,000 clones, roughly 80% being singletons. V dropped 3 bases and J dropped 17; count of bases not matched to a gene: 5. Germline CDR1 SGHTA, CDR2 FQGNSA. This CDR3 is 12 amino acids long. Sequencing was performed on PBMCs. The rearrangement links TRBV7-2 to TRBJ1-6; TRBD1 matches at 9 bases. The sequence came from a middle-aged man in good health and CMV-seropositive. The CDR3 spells CASSLGQGDIHF. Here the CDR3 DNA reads TGTGCCAGCAGCTTGGGACAGGGTGACATCCACTTT.